This TCR beta chain came from a study of spatial heterogeneity in lung cancer. The germline gives CDR1 SGDLS, CDR2 YYNGEE. V gave up 0 bases and J gave up 4 bases; unmatched junction bases: 2. This CDR3 comprises 14 residues. The time point here: sample taken at primary tumor resection. Whole RNA from tumor, nontumor lung or frozen PBMC was sequenced unsorted. The donors, about 78 patients with untreated early-stage non-small cell lung cancer, provided the samples. This clonotype occurred a few times. TCRdb redid the calling of the 5' RACE reads with MiXCR, one entry per CDR3 protein. The sample has some 83,000 distinct CDR3 sequences; about 20% are singletons.

The material sequenced was PBMCs, taken at surgery. The rearrangement joins TRBV9 to TRBJ1-1; 8 bases are a match to TRBD1. This clonotype was obtained from a male donor with early-stage non-small cell lung cancer. The CDR3 spells CASSVGTGTTEAFF. Written as DNA, the CDR3 is TGTGCCAGCAGCGTAGGGACAGGGACCACTGAAGCTTTCTTT.